Following are 15 T cell receptor beta chains from one sample sequenced in a study of T cells in women clearing cervical HPV infection. TCRdb keeps only in-frame clones here, not all; method: immunoSEQ multiplex PCR. The listing records approximately 23,000 clones. The specimen sequenced was blood buffy coat. The receptors derive from a woman aged 18 to 69 with a cervical HPV16 infection that either progressed to CIN3+ or cleared (not recorded which).

As concerns this clone: The read ends 3 residues early relative to the CDR3; the germline J gene fills the gap. The chain uses TRBV2 and TRBJ2-1, with 13 positions matching TRBD2. The CDR3 has 15 amino acids. V trimming: 5 bases; J trimming: 7 bases; junction bases outside the gene matches: 5. The germline V gene encodes CDR1 SNHLY and CDR2 FYNNEI. Incomplete CDR3 DNA: TGTGCCAGCAGTCTCGGACTAGCGGGGGCAAATGAG. Translation: CASSLGLAGANE. The entire CDR3 protein reads CASSLGLAGANEQFF.

CDR3 DNA, as far as it was read: TGTGCCAGCAGGGTCCCAACACAGAACACTGAA. Translating gives CASRVPTQNTE. The full CDR3 sequence reads CASRVPTQNTEAFF. The chain employs TRBV7-9 and TRBJ1-1; D call uncertain. The sequence runs out 3 residues before the end of the CDR3; the remainder is reconstructed from the germline J gene. The CDR3 sequence is 14 residues long. CDR1 is SEHNR and CDR2 is FQNEAQ in the germline V gene (reference sequence). V lost 6 bases to trimming and J lost 1 base, with 12 bases between them.

A word on this clone: The DNA ends 3 residues before the CDR3 does, and the rest of the CDR3 is filled in from the germline J gene. The V gene is TRBV2, the J gene TRBJ2-7; 12 bases map to TRBD2. Germline lookup yields CDR1 SNHLY and CDR2 FYNNEI. CDR3 length: 15 residues. With 6 bases clipped from V and 6 bases from J, the junction kept 9 bases outside the gene matches. Here the CDR3 reads CASSPRLAGDSEQYF. CDR3 DNA, as far as it was read: TGTGCCAGCAGCCCCAGACTAGCGGGAGACTCCGAG. The full variable domain, completed using reference TRBV2 and TRBJ2-7, is EPEVTQTPSHQVTQMGQEVILRCVPISNHLYFYWYRQILGQKVEFLVSFYNNEISEKSEIFDDQFSVERPDGSNFTLKIRSTKLEDSAMYFCASSPRLAGDSEQYFGPGTRLTVT.

Concerning this clone: From the germline J gene comes the end of the CDR3, since the read stops 3 residues before it. This chain connects TRBV6-2 or TRBV6-3 to TRBJ2-6, with a possible D match to TRBD1 (6 bases). The CDR3 consists of 15 residues. The germline V gene encodes CDR1 MNHEY and CDR2 SVGEGT. V was trimmed by 8 bases and J by 0 bases, leaving 11 bases between them. Incomplete CDR3 DNA: TGTGCCAGCTTGACAGGCAACTCTGGGGCCAACGTC. Translation gives CASLTGNSGANV. The full-length CDR3 reads as CASLTGNSGANVLTF.

On this clone itself: Sequencing ends 3 residues short of the CDR3 end; the germline J gene provides the rest. J is TRBJ2-1 and V is TRBV24-1; D perhaps matches TRBD2 (5 bases). Trimming pared 9 bases from V and 6 bases from J, leaving 23 bases between. Germline V gene sequence: CDR1 KGHDR, CDR2 SFDVKD. This CDR3 spans 16 amino acids. CDR3 sequence: CATEDSTSPRFNEQFF. The CDR3 DNA, read in part, is TGTGCCACCGAGGACTCCACATCCCCCCGCTTCAATGAG.

Turning to this clone: Read data end 3 residues before the CDR3 end; the end is taken from the germline J gene. V gene TRBV5-1 combines with J gene TRBJ1-2, with 8 bases that match TRBD1. This CDR3 region has 15 residues. Germline trimming cut 4 bases from V and 4 bases from J; bases unmatched to any gene: 9. Germline V gives CDR1 SGHRS, CDR2 YFSETQ. The sequenced CDR3 bases are TGCGCCAGCAGCCCCAGGGACAGGACTTCCTATGGC. Translated, it gives CASSPRDRTSYG. The CDR3 in full is CASSPRDRTSYGYTF.

The chain's CDR3 is CASSWDPGQGIGYTF. The sequenced part of the CDR3 DNA is TGTGCCAGCAGCTGGGATCCGGGACAGGGAATTGGC. V usage is TRBV5-4 and J usage is TRBJ1-2; 9 nucleotides agree with TRBD1. The read gets to within 3 residues of the CDR3 end, and the germline J gene fills in the rest. Trimming removed 3 bases from V and 7 bases from J; junction bases left unmatched: 10. In germline, CDR1 is SGHNT, CDR2 YYREEE (reference sequence). This CDR3 has 15 amino acids.

As for this clone: The CDR3 extends 3 residues past the end of the read, so its final part is completed from the germline J gene. The J gene is TRBJ2-3, the V gene TRBV6-1; 10 bases agree with TRBD2. With V trimmed by 2 bases and J by 6 bases, 2 bases remained unmatched. This CDR3 has 14 amino acids. Germline V CDR1 and CDR2: MNHNS, SASEGT. CDR3 DNA, as far as it was read: TGTGCCAGCAGTGAAAGTAGCGGGAGGGATACG. Translating it yields CASSESSGRDT. The full-length CDR3 reads as CASSESSGRDTQYF.

Comments on this clone: The CDR3 goes on 3 residues after the read ends, and that part is filled in from the germline J gene. The chain carries TRBV5-8 and TRBJ1-5; 12 nucleotides agree with TRBD1. In germline, CDR1 is SGHTS, CDR2 YDEGEE. The length of the CDR3 is 15 residues. V was clipped by 4 bases and J by 5 bases; unmatched bases: 4. Incomplete CDR3 DNA: TGTGCCAGCAGCCCGGGACAGGGGGCCGATCAGCCC. This translates into CASSPGQGADQP. The CDR3 in its entirety is CASSPGQGADQPQHF.

In regard to this clone: Coverage ceases 3 residues before the CDR3 finishes, and the germline J gene fills in the end. V is TRBV29-1 and J is TRBJ2-5; 7 bases line up with TRBD1. V lost 4 bases to trimming and J lost 1 base; unmatched junction nucleotides: 3. Germline assignment: CDR1 SQVTM and CDR2 ANQGSEA. CDR3 length equals 13 residues. CDR3 DNA (partial): TGCAGCGTTGCCCGGGACAGCCAAGAGACC. Translating it yields CSVARDSQET. The CDR3 in full is CSVARDSQETQYF.

For this clone: The read ends 3 residues early relative to the CDR3; the germline J gene fills the gap. The chain recombines TRBV6-2 or TRBV6-3 with TRBJ2-2; 10 bases line up with TRBD2. V shed 6 bases, J shed 6 bases, and the junction held 4 bases outside the gene matches. Germline V gene data show CDR1 as MNHEY and CDR2 as SVGEGT. The CDR3 is 14 residues long. CDR3 DNA (partial): TGTGCCAGCAGCGCTCTAGCGGGAGCCGGGGAG. Its protein product is CASSALAGAGE. The CDR3 in its entirety is CASSALAGAGELFF.

About this clone: The sequenced fragment ends 3 residues before the CDR3 boundary, so the rest is inferred from the germline J gene. The V gene is TRBV7-2, the J gene TRBJ1-5; D uncertain. Germline V gene data show CDR1 as SGHTA and CDR2 as FQGNSA. This CDR3 is 13 amino acids long. V lost 1 base and J 4 bases, leaving 5 bases between the germline ends. The sequenced part of the CDR3 DNA is TGTGCCAGCAGCTTAGAGGCAAATCAGCCC. Translation: CASSLEANQP. The whole CDR3 is CASSLEANQPQHF.

To note about this clone: The CDR3 goes on 3 residues after the read ends, and that part is filled in from the germline J gene. This chain uses TRBV10-1 with TRBJ2-7; D ambiguous. Trimming removed 5 bases from V and 2 bases from J, with 10 bases in between. Germline V gene lookup returns CDR1 WNHNN and CDR2 SYGVQD (reference sequence). The CDR3 runs to 13 residues. The CDR3 is CASSLDLTYEQYF. Partial CDR3 DNA: TGCGCCAGCAGTCTCGACTTAACCTACGAG.

Regarding this clone: The read halts 3 residues ahead of the CDR3 end, with the missing end drawn from the germline J gene. This chain joins TRBV20-1 and TRBJ1-2; possible D gene TRBD1, 6 bases. The CDR3 runs 16 residues. Germline V CDR1 and CDR2: DFQATT, SNEGSKA (reference sequence). The DNA read from the CDR3 is TGCAGTGCTCTTTATCCCAATATACTTACAGGGTCCGGC. Residues: CSALYPNILTGSG. From start to end, the CDR3 is CSALYPNILTGSGYTF.

Points on this clone: The read comes to an end 3 residues before the CDR3 does, leaving the germline J gene to fill in the end. The chain uses TRBV10-3 and TRBJ1-3, with D possibly being TRBD1 (5 bases). Trimming shortened V by 3 bases and J by 0 bases, and 9 bases separated the two germline ends. Germline-derived CDR1 and CDR2 are ENHRY and SYGVKD. The CDR3 runs 15 residues. The sequenced CDR3 bases are TGTGCCATCAGTGAAGGGGAAAGCTCTGGAAACACC. Translating it yields CAISEGESSGNT. The whole CDR3 sequence reads CAISEGESSGNTIYF.